The clone carrying this T cell receptor beta chain was detected only once. This entry comes from a study of blood T cell repertoires in COVID-19. This table comes from immunoSEQ multiplex PCR, and its TCRdb copy is limited to in-frame clones, with some not included. The sample includes 150,000 to 200,000 clones, 80% to 85% seen only once; the top ten take approximately 7.7%. The CDR3 runs 12 residues. CDR1 and CDR2 from the germline V gene are LNHDA and SQIVND (reference sequence). V was cut by 7 bases and J by 4 bases, with 10 bases left in between. This TCR was recovered from a woman between 50 and 59 years old who had recovered from COVID-19. Specimen: PBMCs or T cells enriched from blood (not recorded which). The rearrangement uses TRBV19 and TRBJ2-5, with D hard to call. CDR3 nucleotide sequence: TGTGCCAGTAATTATCCGGGAGAGACCCAGTACTTC. This encodes CASNYPGETQYF.